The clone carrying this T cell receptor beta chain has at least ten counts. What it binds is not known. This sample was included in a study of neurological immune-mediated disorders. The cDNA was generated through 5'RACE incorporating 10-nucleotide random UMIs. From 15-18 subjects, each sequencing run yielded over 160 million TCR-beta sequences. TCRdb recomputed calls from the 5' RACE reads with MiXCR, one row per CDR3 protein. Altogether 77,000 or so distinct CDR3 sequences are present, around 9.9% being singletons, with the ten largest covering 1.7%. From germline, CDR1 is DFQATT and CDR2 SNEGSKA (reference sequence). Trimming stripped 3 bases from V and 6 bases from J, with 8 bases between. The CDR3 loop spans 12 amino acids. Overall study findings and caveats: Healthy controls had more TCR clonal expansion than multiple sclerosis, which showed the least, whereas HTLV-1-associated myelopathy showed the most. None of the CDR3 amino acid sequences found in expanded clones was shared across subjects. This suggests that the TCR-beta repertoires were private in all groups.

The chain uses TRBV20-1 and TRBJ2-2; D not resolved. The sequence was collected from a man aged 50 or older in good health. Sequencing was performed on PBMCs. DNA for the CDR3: TGCAGTGCTAGCCCCCAGGCCGGGGAGCTGTTTTTT. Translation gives CSASPQAGELFF.